This T cell receptor beta chain derives from a study of T cells in Graves' hyperthyroidism and ophthalmopathy. Amplified TCR beta CDR3 regions derived from RNA transcripts. The primer set for the first-round RT-PCR of the TCR CDR3 was HTBI. In TCRdb, the multiplex PCR reads were re-called with MiXCR into one record per CDR3 protein. The table records more than 250,000 distinct CDR3 sequences, approximately 14% of them present only once. Study-wide points: In validation, the model predicted ophthalmopathy. These predictions came a median around 5.9 months before onset. Ophthalmopathy was distinguished from stable hyperthyroidism by 13 V-J signatures. Peripheral blood also featured most of the thyroid clonotypes expanded above 0.001.

This clonotype was seen a handful of times. Its specificity is unknown. The CDR3 contains 18 residues. V was cut by 3 bases and J by 4 bases, with 19 bases left in between. The germline V gene encodes CDR1 LNHDA and CDR2 SQIVND (reference sequence). Any symptoms of ophthalmopathy came after the first hyperthyroidism diagnosis, from which the blood sample dates. The sample was blood. The genes are TRBV19 and TRBJ2-6; tentatively, D is TRBD2 (5 bases). This TCR was sampled from a woman aged 50 to 60 with Graves' hyperthyroidism that later progressed to Graves' ophthalmopathy. For the CDR3, the DNA is TGTGCCAGTAGTATTTCACGAGACGGGGTGCGAGGGGCCAACGTCCTGACTTTC. It encodes CASSISRDGVRGANVLTF.